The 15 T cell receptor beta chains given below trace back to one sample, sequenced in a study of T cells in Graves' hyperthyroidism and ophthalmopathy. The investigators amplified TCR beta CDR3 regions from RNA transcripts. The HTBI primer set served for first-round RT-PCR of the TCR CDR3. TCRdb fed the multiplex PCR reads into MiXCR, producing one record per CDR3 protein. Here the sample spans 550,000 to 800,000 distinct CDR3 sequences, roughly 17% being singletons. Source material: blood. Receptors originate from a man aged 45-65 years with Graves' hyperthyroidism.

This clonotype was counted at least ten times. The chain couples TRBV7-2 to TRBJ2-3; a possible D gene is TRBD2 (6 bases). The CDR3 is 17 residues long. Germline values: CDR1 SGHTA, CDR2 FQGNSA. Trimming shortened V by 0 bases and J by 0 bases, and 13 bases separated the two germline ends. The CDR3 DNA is TGTGCCAGCAGCTTAGCGGGAGGTTCCATTAGCACAGATACGCAGTATTTT. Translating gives CASSLAGGSISTDTQYF.

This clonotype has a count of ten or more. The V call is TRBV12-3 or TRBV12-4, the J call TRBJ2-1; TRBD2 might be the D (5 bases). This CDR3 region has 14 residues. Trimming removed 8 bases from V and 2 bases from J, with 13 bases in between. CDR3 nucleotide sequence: TGTGCCAGCTTAGAGGGCCCCCCCTACAATGAGCAGTTCTTC. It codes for CASLEGPPYNEQFF.

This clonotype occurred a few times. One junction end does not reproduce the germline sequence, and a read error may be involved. The CDR3: CANSEPGYMLNEQFF. Here the CDR3 DNA reads TGTGCCAACAGTGAACCGGGATATATGCTCAATGAGCAGTTCTTC. The chain links TRBV6-1 to TRBJ2-1; perhaps TRBD2 as D (5 bases). Germline V CDR1 and CDR2: MNHNS, SASEGT. This CDR3 region has 15 residues.

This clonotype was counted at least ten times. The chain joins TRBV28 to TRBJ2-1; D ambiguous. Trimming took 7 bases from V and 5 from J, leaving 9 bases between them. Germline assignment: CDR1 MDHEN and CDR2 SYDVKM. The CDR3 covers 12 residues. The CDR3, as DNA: TGTGCCAGCACGCTTGGAGACAATGAGCAGTTCTTC. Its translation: CASTLGDNEQFF. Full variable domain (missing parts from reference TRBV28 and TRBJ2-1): DVKVTQSSRYLVKRTGEKVFLECVQDMDHENMFWYRQDPGLGLRLIYFSYDVKMKEKGDIPEGYSVSREKKERFSLILESASTNQTSMYLCASTLGDNEQFFGPGTRLTVL.

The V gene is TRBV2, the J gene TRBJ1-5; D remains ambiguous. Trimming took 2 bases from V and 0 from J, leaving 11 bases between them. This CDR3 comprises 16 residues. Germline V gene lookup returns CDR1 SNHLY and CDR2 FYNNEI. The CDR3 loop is CASSETGGYSNQPQHF. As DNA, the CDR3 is TGTGCCAGCAGTGAAACCGGAGGTTATAGCAATCAGCCCCAGCATTTT.

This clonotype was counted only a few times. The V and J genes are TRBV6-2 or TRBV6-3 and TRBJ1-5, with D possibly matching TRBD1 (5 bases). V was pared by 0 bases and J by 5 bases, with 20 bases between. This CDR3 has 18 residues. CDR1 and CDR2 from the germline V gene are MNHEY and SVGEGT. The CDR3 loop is CASSYSIARREKDQPQHF. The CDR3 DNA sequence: TGTGCCAGCAGTTACTCGATAGCGCGCAGGGAGAAAGATCAGCCCCAGCATTTT.

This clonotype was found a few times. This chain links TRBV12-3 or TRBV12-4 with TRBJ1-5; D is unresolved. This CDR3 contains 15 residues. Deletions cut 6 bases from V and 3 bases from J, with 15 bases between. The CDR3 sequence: CASRGGFLYNQPQHF. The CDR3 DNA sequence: TGTGCCAGCAGGGGCGGGTTTTTATACAATCAGCCCCAGCATTTT.

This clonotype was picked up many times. CDR3 bases: TGTGCCACCAGCAGAGAGGGAGCGGGAGAATCCTACGAGCAGTACTTC. This sequence encodes CATSREGAGESYEQYF. The chain carries TRBV15 and TRBJ2-7; 8 nucleotides agree with TRBD2. The V segment lost 0 bases and the J segment 1 base; nucleotides outside the gene matches: 5. This CDR3 contains 16 residues. Germline V gene data show CDR1 as LNHNV and CDR2 as YYDKDF (reference sequence).

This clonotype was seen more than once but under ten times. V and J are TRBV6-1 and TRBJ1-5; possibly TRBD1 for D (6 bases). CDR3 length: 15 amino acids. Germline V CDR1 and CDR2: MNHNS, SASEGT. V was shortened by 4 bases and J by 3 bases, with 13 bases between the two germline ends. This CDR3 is CASSAGTTINQPQHF. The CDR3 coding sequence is TGTGCCAGCAGTGCAGGGACAACCATCAATCAGCCCCAGCATTTT.

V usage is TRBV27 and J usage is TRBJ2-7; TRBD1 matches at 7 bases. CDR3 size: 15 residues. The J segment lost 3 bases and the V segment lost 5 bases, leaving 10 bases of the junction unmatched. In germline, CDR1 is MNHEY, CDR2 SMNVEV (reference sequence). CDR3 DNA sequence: TGTGCCAGCAGTAGAGAGGGGACAGTCGGCTACGAGCAGTACTTC. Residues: CASSREGTVGYEQYF.

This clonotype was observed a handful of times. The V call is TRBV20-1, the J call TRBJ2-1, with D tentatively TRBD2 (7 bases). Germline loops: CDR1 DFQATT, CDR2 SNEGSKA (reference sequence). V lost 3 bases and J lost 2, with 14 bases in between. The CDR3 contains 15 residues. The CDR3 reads CSARGGGSAYNEQFF. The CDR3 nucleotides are TGCAGTGCTAGGGGGGGCGGGAGTGCCTACAATGAGCAGTTCTTC.

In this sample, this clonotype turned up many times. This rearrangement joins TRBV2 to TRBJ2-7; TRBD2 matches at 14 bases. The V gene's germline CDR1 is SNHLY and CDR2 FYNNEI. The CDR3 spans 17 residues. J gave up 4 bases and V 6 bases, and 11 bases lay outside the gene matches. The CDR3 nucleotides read TGTGCCAGCAGACAACTCTCCGGGACTAGCGGGAGATACGAGCAGTACTTC. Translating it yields CASRQLSGTSGRYEQYF.

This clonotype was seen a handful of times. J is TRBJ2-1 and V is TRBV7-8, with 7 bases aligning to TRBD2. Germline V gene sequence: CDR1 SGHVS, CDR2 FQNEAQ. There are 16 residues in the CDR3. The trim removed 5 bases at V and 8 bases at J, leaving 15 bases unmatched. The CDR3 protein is CASSQSSGRGVYEQFF. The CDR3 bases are TGTGCCAGCAGCCAGAGTTCAGGACGGGGGGTCTATGAGCAGTTCTTC.

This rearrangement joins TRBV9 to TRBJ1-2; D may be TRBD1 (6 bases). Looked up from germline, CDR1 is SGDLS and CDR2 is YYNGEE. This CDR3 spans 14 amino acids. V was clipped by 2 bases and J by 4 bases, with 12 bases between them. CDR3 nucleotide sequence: TGTGCCAGCAGCGTGTACGGGGGCGGCTATGGCTACACCTTC. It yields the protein CASSVYGGGYGYTF.

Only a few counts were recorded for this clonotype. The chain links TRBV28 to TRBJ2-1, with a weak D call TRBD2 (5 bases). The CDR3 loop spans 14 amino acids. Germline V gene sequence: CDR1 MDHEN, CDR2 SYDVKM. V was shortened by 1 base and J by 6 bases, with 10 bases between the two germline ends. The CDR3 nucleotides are TGTGCCAGCAGTTTATATGGAGAGGGCAATGAGCAGTTCTTC. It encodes CASSLYGEGNEQFF.